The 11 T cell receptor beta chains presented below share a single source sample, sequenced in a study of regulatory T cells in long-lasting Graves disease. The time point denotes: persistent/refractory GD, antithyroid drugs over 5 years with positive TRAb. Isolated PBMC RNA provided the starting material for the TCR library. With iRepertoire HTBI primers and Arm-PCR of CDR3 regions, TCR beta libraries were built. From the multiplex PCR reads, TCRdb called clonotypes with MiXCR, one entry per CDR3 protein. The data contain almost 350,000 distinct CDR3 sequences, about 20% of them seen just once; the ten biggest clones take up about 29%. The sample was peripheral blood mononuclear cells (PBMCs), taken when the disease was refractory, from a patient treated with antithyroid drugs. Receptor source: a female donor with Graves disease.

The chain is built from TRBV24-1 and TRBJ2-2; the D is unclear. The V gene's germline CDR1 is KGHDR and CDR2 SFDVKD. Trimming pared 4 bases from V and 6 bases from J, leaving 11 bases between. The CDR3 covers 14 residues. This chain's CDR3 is CATSEAGKPGELFF. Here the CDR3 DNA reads TGTGCCACCAGTGAGGCAGGCAAACCCGGGGAGCTGTTTTTT.

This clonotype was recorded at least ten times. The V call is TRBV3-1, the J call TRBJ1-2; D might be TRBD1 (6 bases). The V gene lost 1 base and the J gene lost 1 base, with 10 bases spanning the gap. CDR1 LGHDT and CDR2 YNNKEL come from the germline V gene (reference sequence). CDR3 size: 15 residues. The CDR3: CASSQGTESNYGYTF. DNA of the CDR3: TGTGCCAGCAGCCAAGGGACAGAAAGTAACTATGGCTACACCTTC. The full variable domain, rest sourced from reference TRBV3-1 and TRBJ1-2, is DTAVSQTPKYLVTQMGNDKSIKCEQNLGHDTMYWYKQDSKKFLKIMFSYNNKELIINETVPNRFSPKSPDKAHLNLHINSLELGDSAVYFCASSQGTESNYGYTFGSGTRLTVV.

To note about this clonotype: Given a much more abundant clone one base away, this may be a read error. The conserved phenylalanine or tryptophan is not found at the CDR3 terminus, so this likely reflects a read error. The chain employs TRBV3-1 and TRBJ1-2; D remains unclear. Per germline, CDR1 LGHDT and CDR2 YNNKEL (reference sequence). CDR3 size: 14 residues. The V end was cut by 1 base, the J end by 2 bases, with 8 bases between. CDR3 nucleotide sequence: TGTGCCAGCAGCCAAGCGGAGGGAAACTATGGCTACACCCTC. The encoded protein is CASSQAEGNYGYTL.

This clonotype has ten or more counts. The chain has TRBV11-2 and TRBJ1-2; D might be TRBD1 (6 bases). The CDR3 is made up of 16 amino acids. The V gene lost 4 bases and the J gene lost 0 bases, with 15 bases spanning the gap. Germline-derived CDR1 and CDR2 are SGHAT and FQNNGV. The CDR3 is CASSSLTGRANYGYTF. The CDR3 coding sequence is TGTGCCAGCAGCTCCTTGACAGGCCGAGCTAACTATGGCTACACCTTC.

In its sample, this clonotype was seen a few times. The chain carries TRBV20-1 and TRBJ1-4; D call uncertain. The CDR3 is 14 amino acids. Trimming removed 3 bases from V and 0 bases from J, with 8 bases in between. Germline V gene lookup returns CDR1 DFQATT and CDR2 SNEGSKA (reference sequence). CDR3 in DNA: TGCAGTGCTAGGAGCGCAACAACTAATGAAAAACTGTTTTTT. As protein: CSARSATTNEKLFF.

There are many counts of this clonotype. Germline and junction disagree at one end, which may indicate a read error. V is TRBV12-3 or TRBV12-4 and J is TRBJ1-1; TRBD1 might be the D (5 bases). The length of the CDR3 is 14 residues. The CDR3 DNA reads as TGTGCCAGCAGCTTAGGGGCCTTGAACACTGAAGCTTTCTTT. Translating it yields CASSLGALNTEAFF.

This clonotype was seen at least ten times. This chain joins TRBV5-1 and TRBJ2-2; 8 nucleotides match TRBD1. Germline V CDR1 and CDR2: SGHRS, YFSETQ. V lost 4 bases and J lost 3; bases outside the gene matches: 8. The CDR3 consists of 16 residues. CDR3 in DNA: TGCGCCAGCAGCGCCCGACAGGGGTTGGACACCGGGGAGCTGTTTTTT. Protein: CASSARQGLDTGELFF.

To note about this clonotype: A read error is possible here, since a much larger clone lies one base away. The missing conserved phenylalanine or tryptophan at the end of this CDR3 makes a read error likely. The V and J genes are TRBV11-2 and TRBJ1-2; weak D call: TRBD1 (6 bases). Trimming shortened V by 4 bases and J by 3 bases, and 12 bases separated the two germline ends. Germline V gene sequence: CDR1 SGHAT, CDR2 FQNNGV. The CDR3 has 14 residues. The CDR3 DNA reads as TGTGCCAGCAGCTCCTACAGGGATTACTATGGCTACACCCTC. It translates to CASSSYRDYYGYTL.

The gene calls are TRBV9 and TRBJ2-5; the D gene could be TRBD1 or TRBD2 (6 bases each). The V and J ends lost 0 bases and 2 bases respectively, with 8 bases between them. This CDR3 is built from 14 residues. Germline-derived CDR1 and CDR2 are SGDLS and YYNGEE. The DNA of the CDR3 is TGTGCCAGCAGCGTAGGCGGGACACAAGAGACCCAGTACTTC. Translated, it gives CASSVGGTQETQYF. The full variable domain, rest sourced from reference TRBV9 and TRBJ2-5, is DSGVTQTPKHLITATGQRVTLRCSPRSGDLSVYWYQQSLDQGLQFLIQYYNGEERAKGNILERFSAQQFPDLHSELNLSSLELGDSALYFCASSVGGTQETQYFGPGTRLLVL.

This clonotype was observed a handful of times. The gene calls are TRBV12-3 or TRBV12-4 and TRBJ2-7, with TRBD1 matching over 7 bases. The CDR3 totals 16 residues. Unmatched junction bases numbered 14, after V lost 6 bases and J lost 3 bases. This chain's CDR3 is CASSSVKQGKSYEQYF. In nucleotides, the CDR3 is TGTGCCAGCAGCAGTGTGAAACAGGGGAAGAGCTACGAGCAGTACTTC.

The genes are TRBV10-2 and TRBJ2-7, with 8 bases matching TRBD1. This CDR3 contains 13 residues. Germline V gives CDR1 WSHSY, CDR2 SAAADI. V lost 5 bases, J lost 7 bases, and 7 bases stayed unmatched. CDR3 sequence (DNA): TGCGCCAGCAGTTGGACAGGGTGGGGAGAGCAGTACTTC. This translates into CASSWTGWGEQYF.